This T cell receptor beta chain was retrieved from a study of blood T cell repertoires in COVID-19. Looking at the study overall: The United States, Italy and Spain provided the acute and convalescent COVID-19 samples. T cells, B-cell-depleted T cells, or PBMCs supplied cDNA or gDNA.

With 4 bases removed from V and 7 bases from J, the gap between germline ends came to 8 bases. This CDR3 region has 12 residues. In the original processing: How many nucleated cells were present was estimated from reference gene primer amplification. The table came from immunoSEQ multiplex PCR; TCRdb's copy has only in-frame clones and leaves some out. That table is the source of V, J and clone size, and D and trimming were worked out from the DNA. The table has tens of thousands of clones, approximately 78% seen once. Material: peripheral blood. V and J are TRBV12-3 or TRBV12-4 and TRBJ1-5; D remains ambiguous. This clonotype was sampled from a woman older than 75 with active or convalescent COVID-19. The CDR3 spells CASSWPGQPQHF. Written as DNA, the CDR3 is TGTGCCAGCAGTTGGCCCGGGCAGCCCCAGCATTTT.